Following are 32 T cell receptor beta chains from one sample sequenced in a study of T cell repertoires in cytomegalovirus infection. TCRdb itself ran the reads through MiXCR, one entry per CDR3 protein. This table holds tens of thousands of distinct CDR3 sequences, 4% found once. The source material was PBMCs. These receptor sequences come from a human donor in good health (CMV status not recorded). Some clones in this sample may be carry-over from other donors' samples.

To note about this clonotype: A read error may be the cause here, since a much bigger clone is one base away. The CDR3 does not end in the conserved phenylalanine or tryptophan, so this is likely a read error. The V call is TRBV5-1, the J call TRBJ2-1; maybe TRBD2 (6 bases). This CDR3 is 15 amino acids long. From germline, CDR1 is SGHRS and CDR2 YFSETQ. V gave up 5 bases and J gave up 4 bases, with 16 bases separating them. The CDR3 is CASREGIQRYNEQFL. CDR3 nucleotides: TGCGCCAGCAGGGAGGGGATACAGCGATACAATGAGCAGTTCTTA.

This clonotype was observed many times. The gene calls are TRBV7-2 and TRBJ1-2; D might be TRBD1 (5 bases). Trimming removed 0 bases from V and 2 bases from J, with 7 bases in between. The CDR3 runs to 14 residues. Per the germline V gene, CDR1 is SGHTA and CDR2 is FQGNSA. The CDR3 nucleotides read TGTGCCAGCAGCTTAGCTCCAGGGAACTATGGCTACACCTTC. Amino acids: CASSLAPGNYGYTF. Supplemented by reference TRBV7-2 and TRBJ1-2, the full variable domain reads GAGVSQSPSNKVTEKGKDVELRCDPISGHTALYWYRQSLGQGLEFLIYFQGNSAPDKSGLPSDRFSAERTGGSVSTLTIQRTQQEDSAVYLCASSLAPGNYGYTFGSGTRLTVV.

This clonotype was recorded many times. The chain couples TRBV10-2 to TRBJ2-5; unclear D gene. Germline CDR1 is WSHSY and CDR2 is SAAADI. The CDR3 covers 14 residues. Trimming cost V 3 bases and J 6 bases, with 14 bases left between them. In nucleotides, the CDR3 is TGCGCCAGCAGTGAAAAGGCCCTCAGGCAGACCCAGTACTTC. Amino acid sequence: CASSEKALRQTQYF.

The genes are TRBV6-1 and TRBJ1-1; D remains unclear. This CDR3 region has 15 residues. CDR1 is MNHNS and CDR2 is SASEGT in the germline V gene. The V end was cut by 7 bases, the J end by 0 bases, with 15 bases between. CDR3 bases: TGTGCCAGCATGAGAGCGGACCGAATGAACACTGAAGCTTTCTTT. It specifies CASMRADRMNTEAFF.

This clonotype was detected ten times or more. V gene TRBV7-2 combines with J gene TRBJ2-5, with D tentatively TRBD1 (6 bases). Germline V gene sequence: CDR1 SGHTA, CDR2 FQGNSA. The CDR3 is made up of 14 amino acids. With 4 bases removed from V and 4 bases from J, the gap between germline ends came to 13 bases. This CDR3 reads CASSYGTWGETQYF. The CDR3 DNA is TGTGCCAGCAGCTACGGGACATGGGGAGAGACCCAGTACTTC.

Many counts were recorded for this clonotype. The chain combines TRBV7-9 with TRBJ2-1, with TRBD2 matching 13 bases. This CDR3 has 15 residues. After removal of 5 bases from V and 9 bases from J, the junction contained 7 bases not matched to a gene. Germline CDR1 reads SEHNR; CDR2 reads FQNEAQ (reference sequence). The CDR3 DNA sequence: TGTGCCAGCAGCGAGACTAGCGGGAGGAGGTTTGAGCAGTTCTTC. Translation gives CASSETSGRRFEQFF.

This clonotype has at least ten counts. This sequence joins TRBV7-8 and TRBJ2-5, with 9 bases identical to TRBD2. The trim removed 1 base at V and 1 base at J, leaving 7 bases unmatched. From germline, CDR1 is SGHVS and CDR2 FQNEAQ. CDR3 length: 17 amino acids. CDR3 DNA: TGTGCCAGCAGCTTAGATCCAGCGGGAGGACCCCAAGAGACCCAGTACTTC. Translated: CASSLDPAGGPQETQYF.

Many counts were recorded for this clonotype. The CDR3 DNA reads as TGTGCCAGCAGCCGAGGCACGGGTGAAGCTTTCTTT. This translates into CASSRGTGEAFF. The chain carries TRBV7-2 and TRBJ1-1, with D unresolved. Per the germline V gene, CDR1 is SGHTA and CDR2 is FQGNSA. CDR3 length: 12 residues. The V end was cut by 5 bases, the J end by 7 bases, with 11 bases between. Drawing the rest from reference TRBV7-2 and TRBJ1-1, the complete variable domain is GAGVSQSPSNKVTEKGKDVELRCDPISGHTALYWYRQSLGQGLEFLIYFQGNSAPDKSGLPSDRFSAERTGGSVSTLTIQRTQQEDSAVYLCASSRGTGEAFFGQGTRLTVV.

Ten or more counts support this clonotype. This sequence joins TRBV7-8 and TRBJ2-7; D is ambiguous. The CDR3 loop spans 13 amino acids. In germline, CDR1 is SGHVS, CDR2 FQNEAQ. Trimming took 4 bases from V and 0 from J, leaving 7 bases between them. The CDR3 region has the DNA TGTGCCAGCAGCTCCGCCGACTCCTACGAGCAGTACTTC. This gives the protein CASSSADSYEQYF.

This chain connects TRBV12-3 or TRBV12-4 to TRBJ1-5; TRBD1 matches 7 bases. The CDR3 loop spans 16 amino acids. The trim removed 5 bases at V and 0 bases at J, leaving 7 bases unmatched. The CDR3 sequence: CASSPGTAYSNQPQHF. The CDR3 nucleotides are TGTGCCAGCAGTCCCGGGACAGCATATAGCAATCAGCCCCAGCATTTT.

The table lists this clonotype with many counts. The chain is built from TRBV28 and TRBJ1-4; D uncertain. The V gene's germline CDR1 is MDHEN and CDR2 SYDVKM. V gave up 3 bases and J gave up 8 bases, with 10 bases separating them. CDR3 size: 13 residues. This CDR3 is CASSFSNLEKLFF. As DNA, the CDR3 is TGTGCCAGCAGTTTCTCTAATCTGGAAAAACTGTTTTTT. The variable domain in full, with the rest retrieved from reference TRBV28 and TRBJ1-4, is DVKVTQSSRYLVKRTGEKVFLECVQDMDHENMFWYRQDPGLGLRLIYFSYDVKMKEKGDIPEGYSVSREKKERFSLILESASTNQTSMYLCASSFSNLEKLFFGSGTQLSVL.

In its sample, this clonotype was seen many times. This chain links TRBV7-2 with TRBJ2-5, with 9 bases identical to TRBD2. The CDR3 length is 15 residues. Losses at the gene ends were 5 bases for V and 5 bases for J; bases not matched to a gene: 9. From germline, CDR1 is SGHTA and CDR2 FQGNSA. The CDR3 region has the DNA TGTGCCAGCAGCAGAGCGGCGGGGGGGGAGGAGACCCAGTACTTC. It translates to CASSRAAGGEETQYF. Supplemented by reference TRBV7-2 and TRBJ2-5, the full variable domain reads GAGVSQSPSNKVTEKGKDVELRCDPISGHTALYWYRQSLGQGLEFLIYFQGNSAPDKSGLPSDRFSAERTGGSVSTLTIQRTQQEDSAVYLCASSRAAGGEETQYFGPGTRLLVL.

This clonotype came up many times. The CDR3 DNA sequence: TGTGCCAGCAGCTTCAGGGGTTCAGGGGTGGGGGAGACCCAGTACTTC. It encodes CASSFRGSGVGETQYF. The rearrangement links TRBV7-2 to TRBJ2-5, with a tentative D call TRBD1 (6 bases). Germline V lookup: CDR1 SGHTA, CDR2 FQGNSA. CDR3 length: 16 residues. V lost 3 bases and J 5 bases, leaving 19 bases between the germline ends.

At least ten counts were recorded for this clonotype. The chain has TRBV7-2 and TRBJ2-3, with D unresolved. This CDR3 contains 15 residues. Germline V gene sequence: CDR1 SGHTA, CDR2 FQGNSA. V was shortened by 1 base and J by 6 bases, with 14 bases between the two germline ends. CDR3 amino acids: CASSLGWLVPDTQYF. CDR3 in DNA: TGTGCCAGCAGCTTAGGGTGGCTAGTGCCCGATACGCAGTATTTT.

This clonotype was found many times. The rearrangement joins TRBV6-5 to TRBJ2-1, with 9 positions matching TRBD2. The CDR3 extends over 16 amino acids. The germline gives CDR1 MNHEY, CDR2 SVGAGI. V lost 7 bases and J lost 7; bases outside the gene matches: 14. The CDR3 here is CASTTGASGKRNEQFF. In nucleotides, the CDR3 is TGTGCCAGCACCACGGGGGCTAGCGGGAAGAGGAATGAGCAGTTCTTC.

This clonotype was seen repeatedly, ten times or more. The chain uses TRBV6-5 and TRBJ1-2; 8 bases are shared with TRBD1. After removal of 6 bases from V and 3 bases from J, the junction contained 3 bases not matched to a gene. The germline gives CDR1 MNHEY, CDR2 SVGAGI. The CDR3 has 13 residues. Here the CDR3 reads CASSLTGDYGYTF. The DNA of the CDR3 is TGTGCCAGCAGCTTGACAGGGGACTATGGCTACACCTTC.

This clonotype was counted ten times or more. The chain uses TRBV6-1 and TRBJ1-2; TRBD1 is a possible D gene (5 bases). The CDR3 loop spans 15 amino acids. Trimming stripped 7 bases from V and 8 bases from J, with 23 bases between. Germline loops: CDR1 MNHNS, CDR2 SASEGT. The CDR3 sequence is CASTRLGVGRTGYTF. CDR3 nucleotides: TGTGCCAGCACTCGACTGGGGGTGGGACGGACCGGCTACACCTTC.

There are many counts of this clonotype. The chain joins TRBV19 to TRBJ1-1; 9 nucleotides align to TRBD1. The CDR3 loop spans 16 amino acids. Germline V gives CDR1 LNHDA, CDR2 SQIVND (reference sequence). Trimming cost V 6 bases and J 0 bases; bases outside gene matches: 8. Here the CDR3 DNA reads TGTGCCAGTAGACCCCGGACAGGGGCGGTGAACACTGAAGCTTTCTTT. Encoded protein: CASRPRTGAVNTEAFF.

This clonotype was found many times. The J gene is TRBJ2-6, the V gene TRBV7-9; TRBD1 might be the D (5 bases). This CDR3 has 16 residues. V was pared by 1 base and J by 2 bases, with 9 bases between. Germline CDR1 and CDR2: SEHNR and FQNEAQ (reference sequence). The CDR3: CASSLVSGTGANVLTF. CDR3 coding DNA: TGTGCCAGCAGCTTAGTATCAGGGACTGGGGCCAACGTCCTGACTTTC.

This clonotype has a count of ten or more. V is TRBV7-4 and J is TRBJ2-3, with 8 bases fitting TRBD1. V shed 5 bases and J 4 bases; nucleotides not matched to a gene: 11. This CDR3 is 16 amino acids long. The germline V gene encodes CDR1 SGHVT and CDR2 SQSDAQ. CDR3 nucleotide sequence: TGTGCCAGCAGCCAAAACCAGGGGGCGCTGGCAGATACGCAGTATTTT. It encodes CASSQNQGALADTQYF.

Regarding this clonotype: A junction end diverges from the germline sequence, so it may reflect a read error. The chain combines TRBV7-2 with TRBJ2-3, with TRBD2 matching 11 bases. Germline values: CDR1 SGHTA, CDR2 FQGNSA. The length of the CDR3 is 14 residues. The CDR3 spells CASSLAGGFDTQYF. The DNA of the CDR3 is TGTGCCAGCAGCCTAGCGGGGGGCTTTGATACGCAGTATTTT.

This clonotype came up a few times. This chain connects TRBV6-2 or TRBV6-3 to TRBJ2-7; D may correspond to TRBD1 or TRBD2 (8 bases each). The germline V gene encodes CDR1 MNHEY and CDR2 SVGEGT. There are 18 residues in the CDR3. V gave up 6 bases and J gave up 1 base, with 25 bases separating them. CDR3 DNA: TGTGCCAGCAGGGCCGGGACAGGCCTAGCGGGCCTATCCTACGAGCAGTACGTC. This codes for CASRAGTGLAGLSYEQYV.

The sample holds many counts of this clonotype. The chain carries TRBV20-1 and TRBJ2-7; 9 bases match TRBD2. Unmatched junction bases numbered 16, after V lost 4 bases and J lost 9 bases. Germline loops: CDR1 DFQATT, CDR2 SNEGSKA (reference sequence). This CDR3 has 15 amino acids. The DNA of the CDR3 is TGCAGTGCTACCCCCTGGATAGCGGGGGAAGGTGCGCAGTACTTC. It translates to CSATPWIAGEGAQYF.

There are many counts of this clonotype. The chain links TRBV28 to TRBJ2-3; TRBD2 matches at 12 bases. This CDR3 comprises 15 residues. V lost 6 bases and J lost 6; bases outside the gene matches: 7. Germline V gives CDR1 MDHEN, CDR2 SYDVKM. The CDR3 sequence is CASSQPSGRADTQYF. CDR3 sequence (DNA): TGTGCCAGCAGCCAACCTAGCGGGAGGGCTGATACGCAGTATTTT.

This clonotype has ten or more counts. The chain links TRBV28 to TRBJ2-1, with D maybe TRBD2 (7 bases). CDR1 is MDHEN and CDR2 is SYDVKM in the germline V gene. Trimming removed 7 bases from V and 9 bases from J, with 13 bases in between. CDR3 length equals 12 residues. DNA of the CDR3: TGTGCCAGCACGCGTAGGGGGGGTGAGCAGTTCTTC. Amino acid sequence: CASTRRGGEQFF.

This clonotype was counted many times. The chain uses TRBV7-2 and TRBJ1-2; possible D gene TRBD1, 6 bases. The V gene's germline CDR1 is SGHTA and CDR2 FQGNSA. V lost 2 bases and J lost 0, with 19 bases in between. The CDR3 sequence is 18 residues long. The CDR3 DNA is TGTGCCAGCAGCTTATCCTCCCTACAGGGAGTCTCTAACTATGGCTACACCTTC. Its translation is CASSLSSLQGVSNYGYTF.

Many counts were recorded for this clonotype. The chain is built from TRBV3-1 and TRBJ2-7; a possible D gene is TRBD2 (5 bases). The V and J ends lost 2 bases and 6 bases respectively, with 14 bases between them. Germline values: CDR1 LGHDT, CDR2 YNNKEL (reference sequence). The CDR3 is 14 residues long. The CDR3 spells CASSQFLRTGEQYF. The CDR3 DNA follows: TGTGCCAGCAGCCAATTCCTGAGGACTGGCGAGCAGTACTTC.

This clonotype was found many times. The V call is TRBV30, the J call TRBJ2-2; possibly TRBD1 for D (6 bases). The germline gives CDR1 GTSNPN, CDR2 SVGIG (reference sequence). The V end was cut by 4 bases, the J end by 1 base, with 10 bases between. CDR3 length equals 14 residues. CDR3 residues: CAWMGAGNTGELFF. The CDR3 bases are TGTGCCTGGATGGGGGCGGGGAACACCGGGGAGCTGTTTTTT.

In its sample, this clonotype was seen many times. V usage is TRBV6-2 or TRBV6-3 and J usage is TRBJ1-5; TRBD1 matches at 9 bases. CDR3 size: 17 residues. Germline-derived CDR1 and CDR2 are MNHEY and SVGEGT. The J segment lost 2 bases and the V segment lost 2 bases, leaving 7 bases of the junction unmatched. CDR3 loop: CASSYATGGLGNQPQHF. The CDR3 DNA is TGTGCCAGCAGTTACGCCACAGGGGGCTTGGGCAATCAGCCCCAGCATTTT.

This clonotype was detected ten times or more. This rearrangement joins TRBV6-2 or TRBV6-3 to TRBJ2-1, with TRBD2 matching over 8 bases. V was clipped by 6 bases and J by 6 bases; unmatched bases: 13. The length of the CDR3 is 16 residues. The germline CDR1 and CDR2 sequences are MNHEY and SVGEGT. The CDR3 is CASSSPAGEVGNEQFF. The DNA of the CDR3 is TGTGCCAGCAGCTCCCCAGCGGGAGAAGTGGGCAATGAGCAGTTCTTC.

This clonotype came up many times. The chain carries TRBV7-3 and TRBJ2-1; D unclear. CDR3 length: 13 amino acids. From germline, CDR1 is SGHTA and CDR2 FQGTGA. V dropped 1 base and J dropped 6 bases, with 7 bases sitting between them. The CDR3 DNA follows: TGTGCCAGCAGCTTAAGACCGGCCAATGAGCAGTTCTTC. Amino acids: CASSLRPANEQFF. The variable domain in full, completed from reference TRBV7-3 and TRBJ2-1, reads GAGVSQTPSNKVTEKGKYVELRCDPISGHTALYWYRQSLGQGPEFLIYFQGTGAADDSGLPNDRFFAVRPEGSVSTLKIQRTERGDSAVYLCASSLRPANEQFFGPGTRLTVL.

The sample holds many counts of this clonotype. In DNA, the CDR3 is TGCGCCAGCAGCCAAGGGACAGGGGCAAGGACCCAGTACTTC. This translates into CASSQGTGARTQYF. The chain uses TRBV4-3 and TRBJ2-5; TRBD1 agrees at 9 bases. After removal of 1 base from V and 7 bases from J, the junction contained 4 bases not matched to a gene. Germline V gene lookup returns CDR1 LGHNA and CDR2 YSLEER. This CDR3 comprises 14 residues.